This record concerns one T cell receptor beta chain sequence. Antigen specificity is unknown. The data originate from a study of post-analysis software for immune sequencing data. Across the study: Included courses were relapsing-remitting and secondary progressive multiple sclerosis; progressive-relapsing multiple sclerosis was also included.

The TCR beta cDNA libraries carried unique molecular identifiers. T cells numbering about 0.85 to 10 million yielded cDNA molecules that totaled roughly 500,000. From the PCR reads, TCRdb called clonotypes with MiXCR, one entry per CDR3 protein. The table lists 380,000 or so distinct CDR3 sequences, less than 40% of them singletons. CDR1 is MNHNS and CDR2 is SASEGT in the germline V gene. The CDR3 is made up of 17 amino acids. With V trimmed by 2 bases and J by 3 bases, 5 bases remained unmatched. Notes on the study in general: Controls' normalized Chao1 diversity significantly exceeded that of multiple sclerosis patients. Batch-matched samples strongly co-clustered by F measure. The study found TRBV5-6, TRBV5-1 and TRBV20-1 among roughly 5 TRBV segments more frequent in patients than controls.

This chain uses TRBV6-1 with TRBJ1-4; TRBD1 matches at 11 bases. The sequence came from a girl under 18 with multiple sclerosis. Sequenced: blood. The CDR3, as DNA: TGTGCCAGCAGTGAATGGGACAGGGGGACGGCTAATGAAAAACTGTTTTTT. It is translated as CASSEWDRGTANEKLFF.